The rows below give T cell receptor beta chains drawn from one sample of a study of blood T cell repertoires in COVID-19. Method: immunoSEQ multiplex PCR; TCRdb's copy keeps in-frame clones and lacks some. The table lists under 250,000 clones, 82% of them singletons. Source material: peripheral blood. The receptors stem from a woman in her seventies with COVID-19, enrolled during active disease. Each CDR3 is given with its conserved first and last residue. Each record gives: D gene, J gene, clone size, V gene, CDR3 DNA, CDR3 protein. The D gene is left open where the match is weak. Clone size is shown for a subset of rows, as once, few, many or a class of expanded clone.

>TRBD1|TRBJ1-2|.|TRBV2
TGTGCCAGCACGAGACAGGGGGCAGGTGGCTACACCTTC
CASTRQGAGGYTF
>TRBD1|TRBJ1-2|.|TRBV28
TGTGCCAGCAGTTCTACCGGGACAGCTTATGGCTACACCTTC
CASSSTGTAYGYTF
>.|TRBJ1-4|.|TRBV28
TGTGCCAGCTATGAAGGGCGGGCGGGAGAAAAACTGTTTTTT
CASYEGRAGEKLFF
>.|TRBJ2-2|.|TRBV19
TGTGCCAGTACCCTCTATGGTAGCACCGGGGAGCTGTTTTTT
CASTLYGSTGELFF
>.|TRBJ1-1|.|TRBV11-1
TGTGCCAGCAGCCAGACAGATATGAACACTGAAGCTTTCTTT
CASSQTDMNTEAFF
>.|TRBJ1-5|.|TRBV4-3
TGCGCCAGCAGCCGCGGGACGGGGCGCAATCAGCCCCAGCATTTT
CASSRGTGRNQPQHF
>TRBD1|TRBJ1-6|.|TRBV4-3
TGCGCCAGCAGCCAAATATTCCGGGACAGCGTATCACCCCTCCACTTT
CASSQIFRDSVSPLHF
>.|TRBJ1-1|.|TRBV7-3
TGTGCCAGCAGCTTCAGGGGCTCTGAAGCTTTCTTT
CASSFRGSEAFF
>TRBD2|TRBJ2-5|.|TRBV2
TGTGCCAGCAGTGCACCCTCAGGACTAGCTTCTCAAGAGACCCAGTACTTC
CASSAPSGLASQETQYF
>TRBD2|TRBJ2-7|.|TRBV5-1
TGCGCCAGCAGCCCTCCTCTGACTAGCGGGAAAGACGAGCAGTACTTC
CASSPPLTSGKDEQYF
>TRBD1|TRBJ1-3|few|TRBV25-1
TGTGCCAGCAGTAAGACGGACAGGCCCTTGTCTGGAAACACCATATATTTT
CASSKTDRPLSGNTIYF
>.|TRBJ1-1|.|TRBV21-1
TGTGCCAGCGAAAACGTTCCCGATCGGGACACTGAAGCTTTCTTT
CASENVPDRDTEAFF